This entry lists 8 T cell receptor beta chains sequenced from one sample in a study of cytomegalovirus exposure and HLA in healthy donors (dated by TCRdb to about 2017). To prepare the library, the immunoSEQ multiplex PCR assay was applied. For the multiplex PCR, a mixture combining 60 forward primers for TCR Vbeta segments and 13 reverse primers for TCR Jbeta segments was used. TCRdb re-hosts the immuneACCESS table, in-frame sequences only. Its copies lack some clones; in the studies checked, an unresolved V gene accounts for under half of them, and the cause for the rest is not known. The sample table records 200,000 to 250,000 clones; under 90% of these occur just once. In total, the top ten clones hold 1% to 1.5% of the sample. What was sequenced was PBMCs. These receptors came from a human donor in good health.

The chain recombines TRBV18 with TRBJ1-5; 7 bases match TRBD1. This CDR3 has 14 amino acids. The junction had 6 bases not matched to a gene; V was cut back by 3 bases and J by 7 bases. Germline loops: CDR1 KGHSH, CDR2 LQKENI. DNA for the CDR3: TGTGCCAGCTCACCGGAACAGGGGAAGCAGCCCCAGCATTTT. Protein: CASSPEQGKQPQHF.

This chain links TRBV27 with TRBJ2-7, with 7 bases that match TRBD1. Germline V gives CDR1 MNHEY, CDR2 SMNVEV (reference sequence). Losses at the gene ends were 3 bases for V and 7 bases for J; bases not matched to a gene: 9. The CDR3 contains 14 residues. The CDR3 reads CASSFDRAGREQYF. DNA of the CDR3: TGTGCCAGCAGTTTCGACAGGGCAGGTCGGGAGCAGTACTTC.

This chain links TRBV27 with TRBJ1-1, with no clear D. V was trimmed by 3 bases and J by 3 bases, leaving 14 bases between them. This CDR3 region has 15 residues. CDR1 MNHEY and CDR2 SMNVEV come from the germline V gene (reference sequence). CDR3 amino acids: CASSFLNRGDTEAFF. The CDR3 nucleotides read TGTGCCAGCAGTTTTCTCAATCGGGGTGACACTGAAGCTTTCTTT.

The chain employs TRBV4-1 and TRBJ2-3, with TRBD2 identical over 11 bases. Germline CDR1 and CDR2: MGHRA and YSYEKL. The junction had 2 bases not matched to a gene; V was cut back by 2 bases and J by 4 bases. The CDR3 spans 15 residues. This CDR3 is CASSQLAGGSDTQYF. CDR3 bases: TGCGCCAGCAGCCAACTAGCGGGAGGCTCAGATACGCAGTATTTT.

The CDR3 DNA follows: TGTGCCAGCAGGCCGGGACAGGGCTCCACAGATACGCAGTATTTT. It translates to CASRPGQGSTDTQYF. The chain links TRBV6-4 to TRBJ2-3; 9 bases match TRBD1. CDR3 length: 15 residues. The V gene's germline CDR1 is MRHNA and CDR2 SNTAGT. Germline trimming cut 6 bases from V and 2 bases from J; bases unmatched to any gene: 6.

This chain uses TRBV4-3 with TRBJ2-2, with TRBD1 matching 8 bases. Germline CDR1 LGHNA, CDR2 YSLEER. Losses at the gene ends were 3 bases for V and 6 bases for J; bases not matched to a gene: 3. CDR3 length: 14 amino acids. The CDR3 bases are TGCGCCAGCAGCCAGGACAGGGAGGCCGGGGAGCTGTTTTTT. It codes for CASSQDREAGELFF.

The chain combines TRBV7-9 with TRBJ1-5; 7 bases map to TRBD1. Germline CDR1 reads SEHNR; CDR2 reads FQNEAQ (reference sequence). V lost 5 bases and J lost 1; bases outside the gene matches: 5. CDR3 length: 15 residues. CDR3 DNA: TGTGCCAGCAGCCAGACAGGGACAAGCAATCAGCCCCAGCATTTT. Amino acids: CASSQTGTSNQPQHF.

The rearrangement uses TRBV29-1 and TRBJ2-3, with a tentative D call TRBD1 (5 bases). The CDR3 runs to 12 residues. CDR1 and CDR2 from the germline V gene are SQVTM and ANQGSEA. The V and J ends lost 8 bases and 2 bases respectively, with 11 bases between them. The CDR3 protein is CSSDSYTDTQYF. CDR3 sequence (DNA): TGCAGCTCTGACAGCTACACAGATACGCAGTATTTT.